At least ten counts were recorded for the clone carrying this TCR beta chain. Its antigen is unidentified. Each CDR3 protein is one row after TCRdb ran MiXCR on the 5' RACE reads. This sample carries fewer than 500,000 distinct CDR3 sequences, 14% of them seen once, and the ten largest clones take 0.8% to 1%. This specimen belongs to a study of identical twins. This CDR3 spans 13 amino acids. Per germline, CDR1 SGHRS and CDR2 YFSETQ. Trimming cost V 0 bases and J 6 bases, with 7 bases left between them. Study results and limitations: Low generation-probability sequences were in excess among twin-shared out-of-frame alpha sequences.

This same sample was also taken into another study, of yellow fever vaccine responses in identical twins.

The V gene is TRBV5-1, the J gene TRBJ2-1, with D perhaps TRBD1 (5 bases). The specimen sequenced was CD4+ T cells sorted from blood. The receptor's source is a woman between 18 and 29 years old in good health. The CDR3 spells CASSLGQPNEQFF. In DNA form, the CDR3 reads TGCGCCAGCAGCTTGGGACAGCCCAATGAGCAGTTCTTC.